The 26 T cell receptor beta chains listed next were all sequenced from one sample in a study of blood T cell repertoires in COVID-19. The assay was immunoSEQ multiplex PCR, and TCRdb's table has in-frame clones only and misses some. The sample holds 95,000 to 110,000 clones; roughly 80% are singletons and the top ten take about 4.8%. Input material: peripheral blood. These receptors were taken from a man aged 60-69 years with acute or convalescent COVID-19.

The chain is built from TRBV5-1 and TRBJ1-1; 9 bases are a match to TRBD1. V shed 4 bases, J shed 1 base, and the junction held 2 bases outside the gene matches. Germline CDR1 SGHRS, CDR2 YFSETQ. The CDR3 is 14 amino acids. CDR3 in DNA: TGCGCCAGCAGCCCGGACAGGGGGAACACTGAAGCTTTCTTT. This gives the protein CASSPDRGNTEAFF.

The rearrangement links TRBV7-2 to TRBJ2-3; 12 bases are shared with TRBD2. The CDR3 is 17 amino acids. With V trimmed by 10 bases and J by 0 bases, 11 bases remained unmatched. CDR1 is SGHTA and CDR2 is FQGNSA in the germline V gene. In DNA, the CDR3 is TGTGCCATCTCCGGGACTAGCGGGTTTACTAGCACAGATACGCAGTATTTT. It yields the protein CAISGTSGFTSTDTQYF.

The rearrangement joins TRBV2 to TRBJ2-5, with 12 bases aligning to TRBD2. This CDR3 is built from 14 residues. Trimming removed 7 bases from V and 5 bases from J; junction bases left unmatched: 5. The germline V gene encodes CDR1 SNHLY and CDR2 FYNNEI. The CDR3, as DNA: TGTGCCAGCACCCTAGCGGGGGGGATGGAGACCCAGTACTTC. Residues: CASTLAGGMETQYF.

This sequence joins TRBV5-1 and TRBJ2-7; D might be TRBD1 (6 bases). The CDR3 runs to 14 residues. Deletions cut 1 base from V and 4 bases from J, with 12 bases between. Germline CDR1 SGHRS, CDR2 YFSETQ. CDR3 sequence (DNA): TGCGCCAGCAGCTTGATGGGGGCGAGTTACGAGCAGTACTTC. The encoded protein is CASSLMGASYEQYF.

The CDR3 DNA follows: TGTGCCAGCAGCTCAACACAGGGGGCTAACTATGGCTACACCTTC. Translated: CASSSTQGANYGYTF. The gene calls are TRBV5-6 and TRBJ1-2; 8 nucleotides line up with TRBD1. The CDR3 extends over 15 amino acids. The V and J ends lost 3 bases and 0 bases, in that order; junction bases with no gene match: 4. Germline-derived CDR1 and CDR2 are SGHDT and YYEEEE.

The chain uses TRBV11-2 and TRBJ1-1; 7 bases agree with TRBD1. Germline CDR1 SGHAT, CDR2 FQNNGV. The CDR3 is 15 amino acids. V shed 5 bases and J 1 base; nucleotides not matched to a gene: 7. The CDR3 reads CASSLRQGQNTEAFF. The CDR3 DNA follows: TGTGCCAGCAGCCTGCGACAGGGTCAGAACACTGAAGCTTTCTTT.

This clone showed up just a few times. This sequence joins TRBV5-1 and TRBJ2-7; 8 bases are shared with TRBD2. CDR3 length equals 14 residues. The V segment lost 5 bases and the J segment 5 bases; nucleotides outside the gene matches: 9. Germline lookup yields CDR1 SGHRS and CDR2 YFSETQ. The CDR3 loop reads CASREGTSGHEQYF. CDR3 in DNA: TGCGCCAGCAGGGAAGGGACTAGTGGACACGAGCAGTACTTC. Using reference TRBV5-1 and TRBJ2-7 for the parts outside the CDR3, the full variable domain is KAGVTQTPRYLIKTRGQQVTLSCSPISGHRSVSWYQQTPGQGLQFLFEYFSETQRNKGNFPGRFSGRQFSNSRSEMNVSTLELGDSALYLCASREGTSGHEQYFGPGTRLTVT.

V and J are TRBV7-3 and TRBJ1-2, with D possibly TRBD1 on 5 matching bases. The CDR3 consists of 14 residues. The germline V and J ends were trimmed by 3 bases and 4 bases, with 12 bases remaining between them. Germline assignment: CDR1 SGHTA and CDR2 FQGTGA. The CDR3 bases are TGTGCCAGCAGCTTGGGCTCAAGGGGCTATGGCTACACCTTC. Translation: CASSLGSRGYGYTF.

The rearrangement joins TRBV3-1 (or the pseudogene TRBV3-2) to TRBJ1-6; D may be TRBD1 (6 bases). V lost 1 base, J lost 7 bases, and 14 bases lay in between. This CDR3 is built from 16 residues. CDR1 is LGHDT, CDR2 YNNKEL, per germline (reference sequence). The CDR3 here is CASSQAQGPKNSPLHF. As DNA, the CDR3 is TGTGCCAGCAGCCAAGCACAGGGCCCAAAAAATTCACCCCTCCACTTT.

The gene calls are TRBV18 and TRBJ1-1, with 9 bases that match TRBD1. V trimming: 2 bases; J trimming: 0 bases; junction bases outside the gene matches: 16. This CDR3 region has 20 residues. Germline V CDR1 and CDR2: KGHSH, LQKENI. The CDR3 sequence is CASSPTGTGSLLRLNTEAFF. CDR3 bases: TGTGCCAGCTCACCAACCGGGACAGGGAGCCTACTGAGGTTGAACACTGAAGCTTTCTTT.

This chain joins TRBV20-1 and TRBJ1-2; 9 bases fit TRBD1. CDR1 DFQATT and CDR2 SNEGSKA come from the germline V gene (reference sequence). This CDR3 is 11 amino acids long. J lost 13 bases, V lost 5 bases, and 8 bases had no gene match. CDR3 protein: CSALTGGHITF. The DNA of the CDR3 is TGCAGTGCTCTTACAGGGGGCCACATCACCTTC.

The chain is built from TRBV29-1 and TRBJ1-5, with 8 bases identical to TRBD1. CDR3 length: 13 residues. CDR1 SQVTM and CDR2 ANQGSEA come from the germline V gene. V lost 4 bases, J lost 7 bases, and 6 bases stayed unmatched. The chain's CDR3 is CSVAQGAGQPQHF. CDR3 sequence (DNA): TGCAGCGTTGCTCAGGGGGCAGGACAGCCCCAGCATTTT.

The CDR3 spells CASSRPQGGRSGANVLTF. CDR3 nucleotides: TGTGCCAGCAGCCGGCCCCAAGGAGGTCGCTCTGGGGCCAACGTCCTGACTTTC. The rearrangement links TRBV5-4 to TRBJ2-6, with D maybe TRBD2 (5 bases). CDR1 and CDR2 from the germline V gene are SGHNT and YYREEE (reference sequence). Trimming cost V 4 bases and J 0 bases, with 17 bases left between them. This CDR3 region has 18 residues.

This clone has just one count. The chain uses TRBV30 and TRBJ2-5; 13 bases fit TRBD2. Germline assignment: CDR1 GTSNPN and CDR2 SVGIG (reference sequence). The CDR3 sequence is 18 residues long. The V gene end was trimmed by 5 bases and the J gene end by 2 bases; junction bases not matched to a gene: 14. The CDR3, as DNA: TGTGCCTGGTCCCGCGGGGGGGGACTAGCGGGACTACAAGAGACCCAGTACTTC. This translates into CAWSRGGGLAGLQETQYF.

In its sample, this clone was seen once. The CDR3 loop reads CASSRLADTQYF. The CDR3 DNA is TGTGCCAGCAGCCGACTAGCAGATACGCAGTATTTT. The chain couples TRBV7-2 to TRBJ2-3; tentatively, D is TRBD2 (6 bases). Germline loops: CDR1 SGHTA, CDR2 FQGNSA. The CDR3 is made up of 12 amino acids. The V gene lost 5 bases and the J gene lost 4 bases, with 7 bases spanning the gap.

CDR3 residues: CSASGAAQNTEAFF. CDR3 DNA sequence: TGCAGTGCTAGTGGGGCAGCACAGAACACTGAAGCTTTCTTT. The chain uses TRBV20-1 and TRBJ1-1, with D possibly matching TRBD1 (5 bases). The CDR3 length is 14 residues. Trimming took off 3 bases at V and 1 base at J, with 12 bases between the two ends. The germline CDR1 and CDR2 sequences are DFQATT and SNEGSKA (reference sequence).

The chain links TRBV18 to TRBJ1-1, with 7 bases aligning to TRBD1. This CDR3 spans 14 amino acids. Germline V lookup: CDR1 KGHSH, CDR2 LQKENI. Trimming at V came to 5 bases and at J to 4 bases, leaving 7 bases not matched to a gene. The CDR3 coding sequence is TGTGCCAGCTCAAAAGGGGGCTGGGGCACTGAAGCTTTCTTT. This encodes CASSKGGWGTEAFF. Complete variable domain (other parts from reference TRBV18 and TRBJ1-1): NAGVMQNPRHLVRRRGQEARLRCSPMKGHSHVYWYRQLPEEGLKFMVYLQKENIIDESGMPKERFSAEFPKEGPSILRIQQVVRGDSAAYFCASSKGGWGTEAFFGQGTRLTVV.

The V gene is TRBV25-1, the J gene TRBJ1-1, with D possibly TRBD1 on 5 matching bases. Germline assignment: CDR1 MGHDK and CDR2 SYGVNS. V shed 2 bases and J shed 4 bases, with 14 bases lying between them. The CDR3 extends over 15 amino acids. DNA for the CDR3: TGTGCCAGCAGTGAACAGCAGGGTCTTAGCACTGAAGCTTTCTTT. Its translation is CASSEQQGLSTEAFF.

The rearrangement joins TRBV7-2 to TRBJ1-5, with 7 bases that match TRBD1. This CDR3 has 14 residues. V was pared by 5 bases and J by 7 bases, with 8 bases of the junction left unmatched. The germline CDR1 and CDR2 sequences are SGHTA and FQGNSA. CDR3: CASSPRGTDQPQHF. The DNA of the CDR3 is TGTGCCAGCAGCCCCAGGGGGACAGACCAGCCCCAGCATTTT.

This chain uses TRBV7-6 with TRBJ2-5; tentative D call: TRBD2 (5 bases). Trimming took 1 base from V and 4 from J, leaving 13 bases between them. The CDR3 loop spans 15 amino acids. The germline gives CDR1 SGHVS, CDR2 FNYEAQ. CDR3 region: CASSLGLRRGETQYF. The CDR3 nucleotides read TGTGCCAGCAGCTTAGGACTGCGTCGGGGAGAGACCCAGTACTTC.

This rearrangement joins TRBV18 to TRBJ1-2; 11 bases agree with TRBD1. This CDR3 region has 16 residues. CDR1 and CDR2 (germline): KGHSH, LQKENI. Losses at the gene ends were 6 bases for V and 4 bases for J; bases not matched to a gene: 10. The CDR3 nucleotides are TGTGCCAGCTCCCGGGACAGGGGGACGAACGGCTATGGCTACACCTTC. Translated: CASSRDRGTNGYGYTF.

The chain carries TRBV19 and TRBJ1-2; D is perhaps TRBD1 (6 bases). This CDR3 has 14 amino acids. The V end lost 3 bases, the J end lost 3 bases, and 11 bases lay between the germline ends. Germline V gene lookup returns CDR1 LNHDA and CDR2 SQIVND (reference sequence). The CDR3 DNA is TGTGCCAGTAGTATCGGGACACCCGACTATGGCTACACCTTC. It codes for CASSIGTPDYGYTF.

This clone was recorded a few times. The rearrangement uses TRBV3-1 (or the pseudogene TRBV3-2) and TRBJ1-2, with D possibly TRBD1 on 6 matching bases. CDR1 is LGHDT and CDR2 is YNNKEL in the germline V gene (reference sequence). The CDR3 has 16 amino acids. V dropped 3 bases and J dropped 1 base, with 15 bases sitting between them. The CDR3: CASSQSYRAINYGYTF. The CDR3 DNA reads TGTGCCAGCAGCCAGTCGTACAGGGCGATTAACTATGGCTACACCTTC.

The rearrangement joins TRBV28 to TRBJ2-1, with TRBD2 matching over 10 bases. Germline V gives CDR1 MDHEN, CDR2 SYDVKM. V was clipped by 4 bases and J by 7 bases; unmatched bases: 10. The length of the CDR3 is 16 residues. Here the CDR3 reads CASSSPVAGGNNEQFF. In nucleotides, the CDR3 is TGTGCCAGCAGTTCCCCCGTAGCGGGAGGAAATAATGAGCAGTTCTTC.

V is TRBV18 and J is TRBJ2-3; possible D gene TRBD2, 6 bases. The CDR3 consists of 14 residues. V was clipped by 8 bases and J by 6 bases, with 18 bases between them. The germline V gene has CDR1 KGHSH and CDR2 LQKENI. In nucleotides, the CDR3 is TGTGCCAGCGCGCTTTCGGGGGACGGGGATACGCAGTATTTT. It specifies CASALSGDGDTQYF.

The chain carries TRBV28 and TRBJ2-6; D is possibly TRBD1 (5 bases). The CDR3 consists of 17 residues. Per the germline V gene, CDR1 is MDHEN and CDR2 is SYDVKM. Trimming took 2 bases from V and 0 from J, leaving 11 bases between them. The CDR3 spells CASSLIRQSSGANVLTF. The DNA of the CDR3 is TGTGCCAGCAGTTTAATCCGACAGTCCTCTGGGGCCAACGTCCTGACTTTC.